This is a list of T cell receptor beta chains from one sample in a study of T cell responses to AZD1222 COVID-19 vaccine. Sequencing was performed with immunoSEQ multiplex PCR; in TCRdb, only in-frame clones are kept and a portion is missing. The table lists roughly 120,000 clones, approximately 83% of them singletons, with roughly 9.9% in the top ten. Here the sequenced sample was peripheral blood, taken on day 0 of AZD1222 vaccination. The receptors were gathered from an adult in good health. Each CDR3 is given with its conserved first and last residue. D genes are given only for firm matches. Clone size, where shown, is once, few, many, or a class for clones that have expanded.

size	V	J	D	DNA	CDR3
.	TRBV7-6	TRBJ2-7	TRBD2	TGTGCCAGCAGCTTGGGACTAGGGGGCTACGAGCAGTACTTC	CASSLGLGGYEQYF
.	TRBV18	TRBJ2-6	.	TGTGCCAGCTCACTACAGGTCTCTGGGGCCAACGTCCTGACTTTC	CASSLQVSGANVLTF
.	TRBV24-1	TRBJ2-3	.	TGTGCCACCAGTGATAGCTGGATTTCAGATACGCAGTATTTT	CATSDSWISDTQYF
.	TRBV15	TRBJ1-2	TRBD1	TGTGCCACCAGCAGGAAGGGACAGGGATTCTATGGCTACACCTTC	CATSRKGQGFYGYTF
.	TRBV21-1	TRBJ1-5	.	TGTGCCAGCAGCAAAGAACGGCCCAGGGGAGACAATCAGCCCCAGCATTTT	CASSKERPRGDNQPQHF
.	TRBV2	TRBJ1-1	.	TGTGCCAGCAGTGAAGCAGGGATGAACACTGAAGCTTTCTTT	CASSEAGMNTEAFF
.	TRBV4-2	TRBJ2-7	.	TGTGCCAGCAGCCAAAGTATCGGCAAGCAATACGAGCAGTACTTC	CASSQSIGKQYEQYF
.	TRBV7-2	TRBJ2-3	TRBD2	TGTGCCAGCAGCTCCAGACTAGCGGGAGACCGCACAGATACGCAGTATTTT	CASSSRLAGDRTDTQYF
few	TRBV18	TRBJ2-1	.	TGTGCCAGCTCACCTAGACAGAGCAATGAGCAGTTCTTC	CASSPRQSNEQFF
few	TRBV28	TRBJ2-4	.	TGTGCCAGCAGTTTATTCGAGGGGGATATAGCCAAAAACATTCAGTACTTC	CASSLFEGDIAKNIQYF
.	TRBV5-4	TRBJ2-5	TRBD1	TGTGCCAGCAGCAAGGGACAGCAAGAGACCCAGTACTTC	CASSKGQQETQYF
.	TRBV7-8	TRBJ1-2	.	TGTGCCAGCAGTCTAGTAGGGACGGGGGCTGGTGGCTACACCTTC	CASSLVGTGAGGYTF
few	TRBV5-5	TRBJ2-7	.	TGTGCCAGCAGCCGTACCGGGACACAATACGAGCAGTACTTC	CASSRTGTQYEQYF
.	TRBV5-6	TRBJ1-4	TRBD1	TGTGCCAGCAGCTCGACAGGGGTCGAAAAACTGTTTTTT	CASSSTGVEKLFF
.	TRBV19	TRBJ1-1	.	TGTGCCAGTAAGGCAGGGATAAACACTGAAGCTTTCTTT	CASKAGINTEAFF
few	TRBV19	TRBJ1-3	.	TGTGCCAGTAGTATCGGGAGTTACTCTGGAAACACCATATATTTT	CASSIGSYSGNTIYF
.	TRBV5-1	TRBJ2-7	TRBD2	TGCGCCAGCAGCCTAGGACTAGCGGGCACCCGCTCCTACGAGCAGTACTTC	CASSLGLAGTRSYEQYF
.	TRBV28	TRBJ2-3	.	TGTGCCAGCAGTTTTCACGGCGGGGTCGTTGATACGCAGTATTTT	CASSFHGGVVDTQYF
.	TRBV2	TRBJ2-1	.	TGTGCCAGCAGTGATCAAGGGACGGCCTACAATGAGCAGTTCTTC	CASSDQGTAYNEQFF
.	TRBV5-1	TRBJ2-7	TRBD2	TGCGCCAGCAGCTTCAGAGCGGGAGGGTACGAGCAGTACTTC	CASSFRAGGYEQYF
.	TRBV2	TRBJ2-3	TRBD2	TGTGCCAGCAGCAGACGTGGACTAGCGGGGGCCCGGGCAGATACGCAGTATTTT	CASSRRGLAGARADTQYF
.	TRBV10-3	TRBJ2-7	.	TGTGCCATCAGTGGATTACGATGGGACTTAAATCACGAGCAGTACTTC	CAISGLRWDLNHEQYF
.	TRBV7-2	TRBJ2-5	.	TGTGCCAGCAGCTTAGTGCGGGCGGGCCAAGAGACCCAGTACTTC	CASSLVRAGQETQYF
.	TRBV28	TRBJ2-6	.	TGTGCCAGCAGTTTAGTTGGGGCCAACGTCCTGACTTTC	CASSLVGANVLTF
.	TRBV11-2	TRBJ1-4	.	TGTGCCAGCAGCTTAGCAGGTGACCGCCCTAGTGAAAAACTGTTTTTT	CASSLAGDRPSEKLFF
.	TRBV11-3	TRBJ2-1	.	TGTGCCAGCAGCGGGGGGAGCTCCTACAATGAGCAGTTCTTC	CASSGGSSYNEQFF
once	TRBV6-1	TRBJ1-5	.	TGTGCCAGCAGTGAAAACACAAATCAGCCCCAGCATTTT	CASSENTNQPQHF
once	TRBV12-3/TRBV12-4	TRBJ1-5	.	TGTGCCAGCAGTGATCAGGGTTTTCAGCCCCAGCATTTT	CASSDQGFQPQHF
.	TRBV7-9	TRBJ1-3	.	TGTGCCAGCAGACCAGCGTTCGGGCGGTCACCCAGAAACACCATATATTTT	CASRPAFGRSPRNTIYF
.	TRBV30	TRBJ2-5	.	TGTGCCTGTGAGGGGGACTTCCAAGAGACCCAGTACTTC	CACEGDFQETQYF
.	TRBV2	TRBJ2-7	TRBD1	TGTGCCAGCGCAGAGACAGGGGTCTCCGAGCAGTACTTC	CASAETGVSEQYF
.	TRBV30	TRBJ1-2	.	TGTGCCTGGTCCCGGGGCGGCTACACCTTC	CAWSRGGYTF